The source of this T cell receptor beta chain is a study of T cell repertoires in cytomegalovirus infection. Background on the study: Indicated by public TCR beta signatures were CMV infection and matching HLA type.

TCRdb reprocessed the reads via MiXCR and lists one record per CDR3 protein. The profile shows hundreds of thousands of distinct CDR3 sequences, 33% of them singletons. This clonotype came up many times. Its antigen remains unknown. Germline V gene sequence: CDR1 SGHTA, CDR2 FQGNSA. V lost 0 bases, J lost 2 bases, and 8 bases lay in between. The length of the CDR3 is 15 residues. The rearrangement links TRBV7-2 to TRBJ1-5, with a tentative D call TRBD1 (5 bases). The TCR sequence derives from a human donor in good health (CMV status not recorded). Some clones in this sample may be carry-over from other donors' samples. The material was cultured PBMCs, obtained from culture after CMV antigen stimulation. The CDR3 DNA is TGTGCCAGCAGCTTAGCAGGGGTTGGCAATCAGCCCCAGCATTTT. Its translation is CASSLAGVGNQPQHF.